The 4 T cell receptor beta chains below all came from one sample that was sequenced in a study of shared clonotypes between healthy human individuals. TCRdb's table, derived via immunoSEQ multiplex PCR, lists solely in-frame clones and lacks some. The sample holds some 2.4 million clones, roughly 93% seen once. Sequencing was done on a sample of naive CD4+ T cells from PBMCs. Subset indicated: CD45RA+ positively selected. The receptors here all came from a young man in good health. Some clones in this sample may be carry-over from other donors' samples.

V gene TRBV5-1 combines with J gene TRBJ2-3, with D maybe TRBD1 (5 bases). The germline gives CDR1 SGHRS, CDR2 YFSETQ. The CDR3 contains 14 residues. V dropped 7 bases and J dropped 0 bases, with 12 bases sitting between them. The CDR3 here is CASRRQPSTDTQYF. CDR3 in DNA: TGCGCCAGCCGTCGACAGCCTAGCACAGATACGCAGTATTTT.

This clone was observed once. The genes are TRBV11-3 and TRBJ2-2; D remains unclear. In germline, CDR1 is SGHNT, CDR2 YENEEA. V shed 1 base and J shed 4 bases, with 4 bases lying between them. CDR3 size: 13 residues. The CDR3 DNA follows: TGTGCCAGCAGCTTAGGAGCCACCGGGGAGCTGTTTTTT. Protein sequence: CASSLGATGELFF.

In this sample, this clone turned up once. The CDR3 nucleotides read TGCGCCAGCAGCCCGGGACAGGGGTCGAGTCAGCCCCAGCATTTT. The encoded protein is CASSPGQGSSQPQHF. The gene calls are TRBV4-1 and TRBJ1-5, with TRBD1 matching 10 bases. The V segment lost 4 bases and the J segment 6 bases; nucleotides outside the gene matches: 6. CDR1 MGHRA and CDR2 YSYEKL come from the germline V gene. The CDR3 has 15 amino acids.

With regard to this clone: The same CDR3 is also encoded by other DNA sequences in this sample. The chain couples TRBV5-1 to TRBJ2-5, with 9 bases matching TRBD1. This CDR3 is built from 14 residues. Germline V gene lookup returns CDR1 SGHRS and CDR2 YFSETQ. The trim removed 4 bases at V and 5 bases at J, leaving 6 bases unmatched. The CDR3 is CASSPTGGLETQYF. Written as DNA, the CDR3 is TGCGCCAGCAGCCCGACAGGGGGATTGGAGACCCAGTACTTC.